This TCR beta chain originates from a study of shared clonotypes between healthy human individuals. Profiled with immunoSEQ multiplex PCR; TCRdb holds only in-frame clones, not every one. The sample includes about half a million clones, 79% seen only once; the top ten take 10% to 15%. This CDR3 region has 18 residues. Germline CDR1 reads LGHNA; CDR2 reads YSLEER. V shed 3 bases, J shed 3 bases, and the junction held 8 bases outside the gene matches. The gene calls are TRBV4-3 and TRBJ2-1; TRBD2 matches at 13 bases. Source material: PBMCs. This TCR was sampled from a woman in her forties in good health. Some clones in this sample may be carry-over from other donors' samples. DNA of the CDR3: TGCGCCAGCAGCCATCCTACTAGCGGGAGGGCCGACTACAATGAGCAGTTCTTC. It is translated as CASSHPTSGRADYNEQFF.